A single sample is the source of the 18 T cell receptor beta chains below, sequenced in a study of blood T cell repertoires in COVID-19. Libraries were prepared by immunoSEQ multiplex PCR; TCRdb keeps only in-frame clonotypes and omits some of them. The table shows around 97,000 clones, with around nine tenths occurring only once. Sequenced material: peripheral blood. These receptors were obtained from a human donor in a cohort sampled during active COVID-19.

The rearrangement links TRBV19 to TRBJ2-1; D remains unclear. Trimming left V 3 bases short and J 8 bases short, with 17 bases between. The CDR3 extends over 15 amino acids. The germline V gene has CDR1 LNHDA and CDR2 SQIVND (reference sequence). CDR3 sequence (DNA): TGTGCCAGTAGTATTGTTGCCAGTAGCCTCGATGAGCAGTTCTTC. As protein: CASSIVASSLDEQFF.

This clone was found many times. The chain employs TRBV4-2 and TRBJ1-5; 9 nucleotides align to TRBD1. Germline loops: CDR1 LGHNA, CDR2 YNFKEQ. The CDR3 spans 14 residues. V lost 4 bases, J lost 6 bases, and 4 bases stayed unmatched. This chain's CDR3 is CASSPGQGSQPQHF. For the CDR3, the DNA is TGTGCCAGCAGCCCCGGACAGGGGTCTCAGCCCCAGCATTTT.

This clone showed up just once. The V and J genes are TRBV9 and TRBJ1-2; TRBD1 agrees at 7 bases. CDR1 is SGDLS, CDR2 YYNGEE, per germline. There are 13 residues in the CDR3. The V segment lost 4 bases and the J segment 6 bases; nucleotides outside the gene matches: 6. The CDR3 DNA reads as TGTGCCAGCAGCCAGACAGGGTTCCATGGCTACACCTTC. Residues: CASSQTGFHGYTF.

In its sample, this clone was seen a few times. The chain combines TRBV9 with TRBJ1-2; the D gene is possibly TRBD1 (6 bases). V lost 5 bases and J lost 4, with 15 bases in between. The germline V gene has CDR1 SGDLS and CDR2 YYNGEE. The CDR3 loop spans 14 amino acids. CDR3 residues: CASSPHGQSYGYTF. CDR3 sequence (DNA): TGTGCCAGCAGTCCTCACGGACAGTCCTATGGCTACACCTTC.

The V and J genes are TRBV12-3 or TRBV12-4 and TRBJ1-2; no reliable D call. There are 13 residues in the CDR3. V shed 2 bases and J shed 2 bases, with 6 bases lying between them. CDR3: CASSLRQNYGYTF. The CDR3 region has the DNA TGTGCCAGCAGTTTAAGACAAAACTATGGCTACACCTTC.

This clone was picked up a small number of times. The same CDR3 is also encoded by other DNA sequences in this sample. This chain joins TRBV6-1 and TRBJ1-3; the D is unclear. CDR1 and CDR2 from the germline V gene are MNHNS and SASEGT. This CDR3 comprises 13 residues. The V end lost 2 bases, the J end lost 4 bases, and 6 bases lay between the germline ends. The DNA of the CDR3 is TGTGCCAGCAGTGAATGGCCCGGAAACACCATATATTTT. Its protein product is CASSEWPGNTIYF.

The chain employs TRBV11-2 and TRBJ1-1; 8 bases are shared with TRBD1. V lost 5 bases and J lost 1; bases outside the gene matches: 3. CDR3 length equals 14 residues. Germline V gives CDR1 SGHAT, CDR2 FQNNGV. The CDR3, as DNA: TGTGCCAGCAGCGTGACAGGGGCGAACACTGAAGCTTTCTTT. Its translation is CASSVTGANTEAFF.

J is TRBJ2-3 and V is TRBV6-5, with 8 bases identical to TRBD2. J was trimmed by 6 bases and V by 6 bases; bases with no gene match: 11. This CDR3 has 15 residues. Looked up from germline, CDR1 is MNHEY and CDR2 is SVGAGI. Written as DNA, the CDR3 is TGTGCCAGCAGACTCACTAGCGGTTATACGGATACGCAGTATTTT. This codes for CASRLTSGYTDTQYF.

V is TRBV6-5 and J is TRBJ2-4, with a possible D match to TRBD2 (6 bases). Trimming removed 10 bases from V and 7 bases from J, with 20 bases in between. Germline assignment: CDR1 MNHEY and CDR2 SVGAGI. The CDR3 spans 14 residues. The CDR3 region is CATTISSAENIQYF. In DNA, the CDR3 is TGTGCCACCACGATATCTAGCGCGGAGAACATTCAGTACTTC.

The CDR3 sequence is CASSFEQGASGANVLTF. CDR3 nucleotides: TGTGCCAGCAGCTTTGAACAGGGGGCCTCTGGGGCCAACGTCCTGACTTTC. The rearrangement links TRBV5-6 to TRBJ2-6; 9 nucleotides line up with TRBD1. The CDR3 is 17 residues long. Trimming cost V 2 bases and J 0 bases; bases outside gene matches: 3. In germline, CDR1 is SGHDT, CDR2 YYEEEE.

The chain links TRBV28 to TRBJ1-6, with TRBD1 matching 9 bases. This CDR3 is 14 amino acids long. Germline loops: CDR1 MDHEN, CDR2 SYDVKM. The junction had 8 bases not matched to a gene; V was cut back by 10 bases and J by 7 bases. CDR3 DNA: TGTGCCACCCGACAGGGGGGACCGAATTCACCCCTCCACTTT. Encoded protein: CATRQGGPNSPLHF. The entire variable domain, with the rest obtained from reference TRBV28 and TRBJ1-6, is as follows: DVKVTQSSRYLVKRTGEKVFLECVQDMDHENMFWYRQDPGLGLRLIYFSYDVKMKEKGDIPEGYSVSREKKERFSLILESASTNQTSMYLCATRQGGPNSPLHFGNGTRLTVT.

The rearrangement joins TRBV7-6 to TRBJ1-1, with D hard to call. Germline lookup yields CDR1 SGHVS and CDR2 FNYEAQ. CDR3 size: 17 residues. V lost 4 bases to trimming and J lost 0 bases, with 18 bases between them. For the CDR3, the DNA is TGTGCCAGCAGCTCCGGTAGGACGGAGACTATGAACACTGAAGCTTTCTTT. Its protein is CASSSGRTETMNTEAFF.

The chain uses TRBV6-5 and TRBJ1-1; D is unresolved. The CDR3 runs 13 residues. Trimming removed 0 bases from V and 5 bases from J, with 7 bases in between. The germline V gene has CDR1 MNHEY and CDR2 SVGAGI. The CDR3 DNA is TGTGCCAGCAGTTACTCGAGATCAACTGAAGCTTTCTTT. Translation: CASSYSRSTEAFF.

The chain has TRBV11-2 and TRBJ2-6; D remains unclear. The CDR3 spans 14 residues. Trimming stripped 5 bases from V and 0 bases from J, with 5 bases between. Germline assignment: CDR1 SGHAT and CDR2 FQNNGV. DNA for the CDR3: TGTGCCAGCAGCCCTGTCTCTGGGGCCAACGTCCTGACTTTC. This translates into CASSPVSGANVLTF.

CDR3 sequence reads: CASSWTSGGAYEQYF. In DNA, the CDR3 is TGCGCCAGCAGCTGGACTAGCGGGGGGGCCTACGAGCAGTACTTC. The V call is TRBV5-1, the J call TRBJ2-7, with 15 bases matching TRBD2. There are 15 residues in the CDR3. The ends lost 3 bases at V and 2 bases at J; junction bases unmatched: 0. Per the germline V gene, CDR1 is SGHRS and CDR2 is YFSETQ.

This clone was picked up one time. The rearrangement uses TRBV7-2 and TRBJ2-7, with 10 bases lining up with TRBD1. Germline trimming cut 1 base from V and 6 bases from J; bases unmatched to any gene: 12. Germline V gene sequence: CDR1 SGHTA, CDR2 FQGNSA. This CDR3 region has 17 residues. This CDR3 reads CASSLGPPGTGVPEQYF. The CDR3 DNA is TGTGCCAGCAGCTTAGGTCCCCCCGGGACAGGGGTCCCCGAGCAGTACTTC.

The genes are TRBV7-3 and TRBJ2-2; 8 nucleotides agree with TRBD2. This CDR3 has 16 residues. The trim removed 5 bases at V and 6 bases at J, leaving 11 bases unmatched. Germline CDR1 reads SGHTA; CDR2 reads FQGTGA. This CDR3 is CASSEGSSGGPGELFF. CDR3 bases: TGTGCCAGCAGCGAAGGTTCCAGCGGGGGTCCCGGGGAGCTGTTTTTT.

As to this clone: Mismatch with germline at one junction end may stem from a read error. CDR3 region: CASSQTPQEGSIF. CDR3 nucleotides: TGTGCCAGCAGCCAAACGCCGCAGGAGGGGTCTATCTTC. The V call is TRBV4-2, the J call TRBJ1-2, with a possible D match to TRBD1 (5 bases). The CDR3 consists of 13 residues. Germline V lookup: CDR1 LGHNA, CDR2 YNFKEQ.